The 19 T cell receptor beta chains reported below all come from one sample, sequenced in a study of human T cells and chemical hapten exposure. Time point indicated: pre-sensitization, week 0. This sample's treatment: therapeutic diphenylcyclopropenone sensitization with weekly scalp DPC. A single record per CDR3 protein comes from TCRdb applying MiXCR to the RACE reads. The sample consists of approximately 52,000 distinct CDR3 sequences, 9.4% of them appearing once. Sequencing used whole blood, obtained in connection with sensitization to the hapten diphenylcyclopropenone (DPC). The receptors shown here come from a middle-aged woman with alopecia areata. Some clones in this sample may be carry-over from other donors' samples.

The chain has TRBV7-8 and TRBJ1-4; a possible D gene is TRBD1 (6 bases). V lost 2 bases, J lost 7 bases, and 17 bases lay in between. The length of the CDR3 is 16 residues. Germline assignment: CDR1 SGHVS and CDR2 FQNEAQ. CDR3 coding DNA: TGTGCCAGCAGCTTAACCACAGGGAGCCTGCTTGAAAAACTGTTTTTT. It codes for CASSLTTGSLLEKLFF.

At least ten counts were recorded for this clonotype. The genes are TRBV12-3 or TRBV12-4 and TRBJ2-3, with D unclear. The CDR3 has 15 residues. Trimming left V 2 bases short and J 2 bases short, with 11 bases between. This CDR3 reads CASSLTDQVTDTQYF. The CDR3 DNA sequence: TGTGCCAGCAGTTTAACCGACCAAGTCACAGATACGCAGTATTTT.

This clonotype was detected a few times. The chain employs TRBV5-1 and TRBJ1-6; 8 positions agree with TRBD1. Germline-derived CDR1 and CDR2 are SGHRS and YFSETQ. The V segment lost 9 bases and the J segment 5 bases; nucleotides outside the gene matches: 4. CDR3 length: 13 residues. The CDR3 DNA sequence: TGCGCCACTCGGACAGGGAATAATTCACCCCTCCACTTT. Translated: CATRTGNNSPLHF.

This clonotype came up a few times. The genes are TRBV2 and TRBJ1-6; D gene ambiguous. The CDR3 has 15 residues. Germline V gene sequence: CDR1 SNHLY, CDR2 FYNNEI. Between the trimmed V and J ends, which lost 11 bases and 7 bases, there was a span of 21 bases. The CDR3 region is CAGGGTANLNSPLHF. As DNA, the CDR3 is TGTGCCGGAGGTGGCACCGCGAACTTGAATTCACCCCTCCACTTT.

The table lists this clonotype with many counts. As DNA, the CDR3 is TGTGCCAGCAGTTTCGCCCGACTAGCGGGGGGGCCCGCCATACAGTTCTTC. It specifies CASSFARLAGGPAIQFF. V and J are TRBV12-3 or TRBV12-4 and TRBJ2-1, with 14 bases that match TRBD2. The length of the CDR3 is 17 residues. With 3 bases clipped from V and 13 bases from J, the junction kept 14 bases outside the gene matches.

This clonotype appeared many times. The rearrangement links TRBV9 to TRBJ2-1, with a possible D match to TRBD2 (6 bases). V lost 0 bases and J lost 10, with 14 bases in between. This CDR3 contains 14 residues. Per the germline V gene, CDR1 is SGDLS and CDR2 is YYNGEE. In DNA, the CDR3 is TGTGCCAGCAGCGTAGAGGGGCGAGGGAGGGAGCAGTTCTTC. Translated, it gives CASSVEGRGREQFF.

This clonotype was observed at least ten times. V gene TRBV6-1 combines with J gene TRBJ2-3; 12 positions agree with TRBD2. Per germline, CDR1 MNHNS and CDR2 SASEGT. V lost 1 base and J lost 4; bases outside the gene matches: 0. The CDR3 is made up of 15 amino acids. As DNA, the CDR3 is TGTGCCAGCAGTGAAGGGACTAGCGGGGCAGATACGCAGTATTTT. Translated, it gives CASSEGTSGADTQYF.

This clonotype was detected only a few times. The V and J genes are TRBV5-6 and TRBJ1-1; D might be TRBD1 (5 bases). This CDR3 has 14 amino acids. The germline V gene has CDR1 SGHDT and CDR2 YYEEEE. Trimming removed 0 bases at V and 0 bases at J, with 6 bases between. CDR3 in DNA: TGTGCCAGCAGCTTGGGGGGCGTGAACACTGAAGCTTTCTTT. It codes for CASSLGGVNTEAFF.

J is TRBJ1-6 and V is TRBV5-6, with 8 nucleotides matching TRBD1. The CDR3 contains 15 residues. V gave up 2 bases and J gave up 7 bases; unmatched junction bases: 5. Germline CDR1 is SGHDT and CDR2 is YYEEEE. Here the CDR3 reads CASSFSGGVNSPLHF. The CDR3 DNA sequence: TGTGCCAGCAGCTTTTCAGGGGGCGTCAATTCACCCCTCCACTTT.

This clonotype was seen ten or more times. The V gene is TRBV18, the J gene TRBJ2-2; D remains ambiguous. CDR1 is KGHSH and CDR2 is LQKENI in the germline V gene. The CDR3 consists of 12 residues. The V and J ends lost 5 bases and 6 bases respectively, with 7 bases between them. The CDR3 DNA reads TGTGCCAGCTCAGCCTACTCCGGGGAGCTGTTTTTT. Translation gives CASSAYSGELFF. Full variable domain (missing parts from reference TRBV18 and TRBJ2-2): NAGVMQNPRHLVRRRGQEARLRCSPMKGHSHVYWYRQLPEEGLKFMVYLQKENIIDESGMPKERFSAEFPKEGPSILRIQQVVRGDSAAYFCASSAYSGELFFGEGSRLTVL.

V is TRBV27 and J is TRBJ1-2; 9 positions agree with TRBD1. V gave up 5 bases and J gave up 6 bases; unmatched junction bases: 7. Germline CDR1 reads MNHEY; CDR2 reads SMNVEV (reference sequence). This CDR3 has 14 residues. The CDR3 spells CASSPDRGMDGYTF. In nucleotides, the CDR3 is TGTGCCAGCAGTCCCGACAGGGGGATGGATGGCTACACCTTC.

This clonotype was seen ten or more times. The chain employs TRBV7-6 and TRBJ2-3, with D possibly being TRBD1 or TRBD2 (5 bases each). V dropped 1 base and J dropped 3 bases, with 14 bases sitting between them. CDR3 length equals 16 residues. Germline CDR1 is SGHVS and CDR2 is FNYEAQ. CDR3 nucleotide sequence: TGTGCCAGCAGCTTAGGGGGGTTGCTGCTTACAGATACGCAGTATTTT. This sequence encodes CASSLGGLLLTDTQYF.

The sample holds many counts of this clonotype. The chain has TRBV2 and TRBJ2-1; possibly TRBD1 for D (6 bases). V dropped 1 base and J dropped 3 bases, with 10 bases sitting between them. Germline V gene lookup returns CDR1 SNHLY and CDR2 FYNNEI. The CDR3 spans 15 residues. This CDR3 is CASSEGGGSYNEQFF. The CDR3 nucleotides are TGTGCCAGCAGTGAAGGAGGGGGTAGCTACAATGAGCAGTTCTTC.

This clonotype was detected many times. V is TRBV28 and J is TRBJ1-3; the D gene is possibly TRBD1 (5 bases). The CDR3 sequence is 13 residues long. V shed 11 bases and J shed 5 bases, with 16 bases lying between them. CDR1 and CDR2 from the germline V gene are MDHEN and SYDVKM. The chain's CDR3 is CAAYGGGRNTIYF. The CDR3 DNA sequence: TGTGCCGCTTACGGCGGGGGACGAAACACCATATATTTT.

In this sample, this clonotype turned up many times. Compared with germline, one end of the junction differs, possibly owing to a read error. The rearrangement links TRBV20-1 to TRBJ2-7, with 8 bases fitting TRBD1. The CDR3 runs to 13 residues. CDR1 and CDR2 from the germline V gene are DFQATT and SNEGSKA (reference sequence). CDR3 residues: CSARAGPTGTGIF. The CDR3 DNA sequence: TGCAGTGCTAGAGCAGGTCCGACCGGGACAGGAATTTTC.

This clonotype showed up many times. The V gene is TRBV12-3 or TRBV12-4, the J gene TRBJ2-3; D is possibly TRBD2 (6 bases). V dropped 7 bases and J dropped 0 bases, with 14 bases sitting between them. The CDR3 runs to 15 residues. CDR3 nucleotides: TGTGCCAGCATCGACCGGGACTTCAGCACAGATACGCAGTATTTT. Translation gives CASIDRDFSTDTQYF.

This chain joins TRBV20-1 and TRBJ1-2; the D is unclear. Trimming shortened V by 0 bases and J by 4 bases, and 18 bases separated the two germline ends. Germline V gives CDR1 DFQATT, CDR2 SNEGSKA (reference sequence). The CDR3 contains 16 residues. The CDR3 DNA is TGCAGTGCTAGAGAGAACGATTTGGGGATCCTCTATGGCTACACCTTC. It yields the protein CSARENDLGILYGYTF.

The table lists this clonotype with a few counts. The rearrangement joins TRBV5-4 to TRBJ1-6; D unresolved. Germline CDR1 reads SGHNT; CDR2 reads YYREEE (reference sequence). The CDR3 length is 13 residues. The V end lost 0 bases, the J end lost 14 bases, and 12 bases lay between the germline ends. The CDR3 bases are TGTGCCAGCAGCTTGGGGACCTCTTTGTCCCTCCACTTT. Its protein is CASSLGTSLSLHF.

In this sample, this clonotype turned up a few times. V is TRBV5-1 and J is TRBJ2-3; D is unresolved. Trimming took off 0 bases at V and 2 bases at J, with 4 bases between the two ends. Germline loops: CDR1 SGHRS, CDR2 YFSETQ. The CDR3 is made up of 13 amino acids. This CDR3 reads CASSLGATDTQYF. Written as DNA, the CDR3 is TGCGCCAGCAGCTTGGGCGCCACAGATACGCAGTATTTT.